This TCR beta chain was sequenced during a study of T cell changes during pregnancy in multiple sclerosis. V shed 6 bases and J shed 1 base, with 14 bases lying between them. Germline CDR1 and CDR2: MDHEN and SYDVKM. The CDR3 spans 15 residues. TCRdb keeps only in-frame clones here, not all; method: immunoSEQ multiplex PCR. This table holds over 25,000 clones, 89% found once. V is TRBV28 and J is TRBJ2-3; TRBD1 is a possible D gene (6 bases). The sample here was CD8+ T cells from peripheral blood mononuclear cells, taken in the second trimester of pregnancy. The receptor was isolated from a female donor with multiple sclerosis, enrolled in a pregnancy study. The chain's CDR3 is CASRPQGTGTDTQYF. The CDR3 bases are TGTGCCAGCAGACCACAGGGAACTGGCACAGATACGCAGTATTTT.